This TCR beta chain originates from a study of response to subunit inactivated influenza vaccine (dated by TCRdb to the late 2010s). Describing the broader study: To follow how T cells responded to a trivalent subunit inactivated influenza vaccine, the researchers relied on deep quantitative profiling of the T cell receptor repertoire.

Receptors were amplified or captured by RT-PCR. Reads for this sample came from an Illumina HiSeq 2500. Using fastp at Q25 and MiXCR, TCRdb reprocessed the public reads and kept productive beta chains. Rows are combined by CDR3 protein, so each entry shows the most common genes and DNA. This sample lists about 190,000 distinct CDR3 sequences; approximately 14% were detected once. Approximately 30% of the sample comes from the top ten. On the study overall, not on this receptor specifically: According to the authors, only a limited number of new T cells may be recruited by each seasonal influenza vaccination.

Note on this clonotype: Its target antigen remains unknown. The junction differs from germline at one of its ends, possibly a read error.

Reading the germline V gene (reference sequence) gives CDR1 LGHDT and CDR2 YNNKEL. The CDR3 holds 18 amino acids from the cysteine to the phenylalanine. Only the CDR3 portion is preserved as DNA: 54 bases, with reading frame beginning at the first base. The specimen was CD8+ T cells sorted from PBMCs, collected roughly 5 days after vaccination. This sequence was found in a man aged 50-59 years who received an inactivated influenza vaccine. Donor details come from another sample of the same person, matched by shared clones. Here the chain combines TRBV3-1 and TRBJ2-3; a weak D assignment points to TRBD2 (5 bases agree). The DNA sequence is given as TGTGCCAGCAGCGATGTTCTTGGGTCGGTCCCTAGCACAGATACGCAGTTTTTT. It encodes CASSDVLGSVPSTDTQFF.